This T cell receptor (beta chain) was captured in a study of blood T cell repertoires in COVID-19 (TCRdb year 2020). About the study as a whole: Samples from collaborators originated in the United States, Italy and Spain and spanned both the acute and convalescent phases of COVID-19. A freely available public database, intended as a resource for researchers studying the immune response to SARS-CoV-2, is where the repertoires were released. Samples were obtained from the ongoing ImmuneRACE study (first 160 participants) and from 1,000 to 1,500 subjects provided by 6 global collaborators. The prospective study material was composed of cDNA or gDNA derived from T cells, B-cell-depleted T cells, or PBMCs. Where HLA class I and class II types were available, the types were taken from metadata supplied by the sample provider, not from assay-based typing. Sample metadata almost always included a de-identified subject ID, COVID-19 status, age in years and sex. Subjects who had been exposed to COVID-19, were actively infected with it, or had recovered from it provided the deeply sampled blood TCRbeta repertoires that made up the dataset.

Whole blood was collected in K2EDTA tubes by collaborating institutions according to the institutions' own protocols. For TCRbeta analysis, collaborators shipped samples as frozen whole blood, isolated PBMCs, or DNA extracted from either of those sample types. What the work shows at the level of the full study, not this receptor alone: The quantity of clinical and demographic metadata differed by source and by participant and was supplied without curation.

Details on this clone: Its antigen is still unknown. Base qualities are not recorded, but no much larger clone differs from it by a single base.

Germline trimming amounts to 1 base on V and 2 bases on J, with 5 as the count of junction bases outside the gene matches. Taken from cysteine to phenylalanine, the CDR3 has 15 residues. Kept here is only the CDR3 DNA, which spans 45 bases and is read in frame from base 1. Via the germline V gene (reference sequence), CDR1 is GTSNPN and CDR2 SVGIG. TCRbeta CDR3 regions were amplified from genomic DNA by means of the immunoSEQ Assay, a bias-controlled multiplex PCR. The authors' analysis ran thus. The number of nucleated cells in each sample was estimated from the amplification of reference gene primers within the assay. To quantify the absolute abundance of each unique TCRbeta CDR3 rearrangement, sequence reads were collapsed and filtered. For each sample, productive Simpson clonality was calculated by taking the square root of Simpson's diversity index across productive rearrangements. TCRdb took over this immuneACCESS table, retaining in-frame rearrangements with V and J assigned. Such tables are incomplete; in checked studies, under half of the missing clones stem from an unresolved V gene, and the remainder is unexplained. That table gives V, J and clone size, and the DNA gave D and trimming. The sample has about 190,000 clones on record, approximately 91% of them singletons. The leading ten clones occupy 1.1% of the sample.

This chain joins TRBV30 to TRBJ1-3, and 7 junction bases match TRBD1. The receptor was isolated from a man in his thirties or forties with acute or convalescent COVID-19. Specimen: peripheral blood. CDR3 reads: CAWSAVGTAGNTIYF. The sequenced DNA: TGTGCCTGGAGTGCAGTTGGGACAGCTGGAAACACCATATATTTT.